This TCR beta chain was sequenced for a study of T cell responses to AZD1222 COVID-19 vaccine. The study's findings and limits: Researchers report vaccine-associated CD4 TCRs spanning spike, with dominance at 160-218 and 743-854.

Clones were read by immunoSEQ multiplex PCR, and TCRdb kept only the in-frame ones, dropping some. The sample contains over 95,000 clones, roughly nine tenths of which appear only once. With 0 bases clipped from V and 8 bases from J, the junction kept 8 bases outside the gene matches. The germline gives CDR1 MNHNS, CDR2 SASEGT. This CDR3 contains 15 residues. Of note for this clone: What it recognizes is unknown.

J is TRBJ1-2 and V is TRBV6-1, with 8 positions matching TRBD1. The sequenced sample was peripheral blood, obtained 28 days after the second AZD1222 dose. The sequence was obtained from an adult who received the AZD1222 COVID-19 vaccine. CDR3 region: CASSEAPTGAYGYTF. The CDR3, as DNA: TGTGCCAGCAGTGAAGCGCCGACAGGGGCATACGGCTACACCTTC.